Listed here are 8 T cell receptor beta chains from one sample, sequenced in a study of blood T cell repertoires in COVID-19. Only in-frame clones appear in the TCRdb table, and some are missing; sequencing was by immunoSEQ multiplex PCR. The sample consists of roughly 98,000 clones, approximately 78% of them appearing once. Material: peripheral blood. These receptor sequences come from a human donor in a cohort sampled during active COVID-19.

The chain is built from TRBV7-3 and TRBJ2-1, with TRBD2 as a possible D gene (6 bases). The CDR3 has 15 residues. Between the trimmed V and J ends, which lost 0 bases and 2 bases, there was a span of 8 bases. Germline V lookup: CDR1 SGHTA, CDR2 FQGTGA. The CDR3 spells CASSLTPGAYNEQFF. CDR3 sequence (DNA): TGTGCCAGCAGCTTAACTCCGGGGGCCTACAATGAGCAGTTCTTC.

This chain links TRBV30 with TRBJ2-7; 10 bases align to TRBD1. V lost 0 bases to trimming and J lost 1 base; unmatched junction nucleotides: 3. Germline CDR1 is GTSNPN and CDR2 is SVGIG (reference sequence). The CDR3 has 15 amino acids. CDR3 DNA sequence: TGTGCCTGGAGTGTACGGACAGGGGGGTCCTACGAGCAGTACTTC. It specifies CAWSVRTGGSYEQYF. Filled out from reference TRBV30 and TRBJ2-7, the complete variable domain reads SQTIHQWPATLVQPVGSPLSLECTVEGTSNPNLYWYRQAAGRGLQLLFYSVGIGQISSEVPQNLSASRPQDRQFILSSKKLLLSDSGFYLCAWSVRTGGSYEQYFGPGTRLTVT.

The chain joins TRBV6-5 to TRBJ1-6; TRBD1 agrees at 8 bases. V lost 6 bases, J lost 7 bases, and 8 bases stayed unmatched. The CDR3 contains 15 residues. Germline lookup yields CDR1 MNHEY and CDR2 SVGAGI. The CDR3 bases are TGTGCCAGCAGCCGACAGGGGATAGAGAATTCACCCCTCCACTTT. Translating it yields CASSRQGIENSPLHF.

This clone has just a few counts. The rearrangement uses TRBV19 and TRBJ2-7, with TRBD2 as a possible D gene (6 bases). The germline V gene encodes CDR1 LNHDA and CDR2 SQIVND (reference sequence). CDR3 length: 17 residues. V lost 5 bases, J lost 2 bases, and 22 bases lay in between. The CDR3 DNA sequence: TGTGCCAGTAGTCTAGGGGTCGTACGGGGGAATCCCTACGAGCAGTACTTC. Residues: CASSLGVVRGNPYEQYF.

For the CDR3, the DNA is TGTGCCAGCAGCCTATTGGGAGGGGAAGATACGCAGTATTTT. Its translation is CASSLLGGEDTQYF. The chain carries TRBV7-2 and TRBJ2-3; 7 bases are a match to TRBD2. This CDR3 region has 14 residues. The V gene's germline CDR1 is SGHTA and CDR2 FQGNSA. V lost 5 bases and J lost 5; bases outside the gene matches: 7.

The rearrangement joins TRBV18 to TRBJ1-1; D not certain. The V and J ends lost 3 bases and 5 bases respectively, with 10 bases between them. The CDR3 is 13 residues long. CDR1 is KGHSH and CDR2 is LQKENI in the germline V gene. CDR3 region: CASSPLSSTEAFF. The CDR3 DNA reads as TGTGCCAGCTCACCGTTGAGTTCAACTGAAGCTTTCTTT.

The chain is built from TRBV30 and TRBJ2-5, with a tentative D call TRBD2 (6 bases). The CDR3 is 13 residues long. In germline, CDR1 is GTSNPN, CDR2 SVGIG (reference sequence). Trimming stripped 3 bases from V and 2 bases from J, with 10 bases between. The CDR3 reads CAWSGGIQETQYF. CDR3 sequence (DNA): TGTGCCTGGAGCGGGGGAATTCAAGAGACCCAGTACTTC.

In its sample, this clone was seen a few times. The chain employs TRBV14 and TRBJ2-1; 9 bases align to TRBD2. With V trimmed by 4 bases and J by 7 bases, 11 bases remained unmatched. The germline CDR1 and CDR2 sequences are SGHDN and FVKESK. CDR3 length: 16 amino acids. The CDR3 sequence: CASSPMGRGGLNEQFF. For the CDR3, the DNA is TGTGCCAGCAGCCCCATGGGGCGGGGGGGCTTAAATGAGCAGTTCTTC.